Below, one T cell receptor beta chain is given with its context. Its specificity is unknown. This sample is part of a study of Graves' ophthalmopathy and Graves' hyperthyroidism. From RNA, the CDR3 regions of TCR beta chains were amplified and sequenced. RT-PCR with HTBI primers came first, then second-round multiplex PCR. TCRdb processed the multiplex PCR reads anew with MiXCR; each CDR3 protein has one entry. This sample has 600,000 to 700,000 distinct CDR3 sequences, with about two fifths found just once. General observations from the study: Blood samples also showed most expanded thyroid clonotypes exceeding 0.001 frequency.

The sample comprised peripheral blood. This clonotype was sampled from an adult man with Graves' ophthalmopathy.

CDR3 sequence reads: CASSVGGQGPKALHF. The CDR3 DNA reads as TGTGCCAGCAGCGTAGGGGGACAGGGGCCCAAAGCCCTCCACTTT. The V gene is TRBV9, the J gene TRBJ1-6, with 10 bases matching TRBD1. Per germline, CDR1 SGDLS and CDR2 YYNGEE. The CDR3 is 15 residues long. J gave up 14 bases and V 0 bases, and 8 bases lay outside the gene matches.